A single sample is the source of the 16 T cell receptor beta chains below, sequenced in a study of cytomegalovirus exposure and HLA in healthy donors. It was with 60 Vbeta and 13 Jbeta primers that the PCR ran. The method was immunoSEQ multiplex PCR; TCRdb's version includes in-frame clones alone and lacks a portion of them. The table has 130,000 or so clones, roughly 80% seen once. Sequenced input: PBMCs. Receptors were obtained from a man in his thirties or forties in good health and CMV-seronegative.

The V call is TRBV5-1, the J call TRBJ1-1; D is unresolved. Germline V gene lookup returns CDR1 SGHRS and CDR2 YFSETQ. This CDR3 spans 14 amino acids. The ends were cut back, 0 bases at V and 0 bases at J, with 6 bases in the middle. CDR3: CASSLGALNTEAFF. The CDR3 DNA sequence: TGCGCCAGCAGCTTGGGGGCCCTGAACACTGAAGCTTTCTTT.

The rearrangement joins TRBV19 to TRBJ2-3; TRBD1 aligns across 7 bases. Germline V CDR1 and CDR2: LNHDA, SQIVND (reference sequence). The CDR3 consists of 14 residues. The junction had 4 bases not matched to a gene; V was cut back by 5 bases and J by 2 bases. The CDR3 spells CASSLGQATDTQYF. CDR3 DNA sequence: TGTGCCAGTAGTCTTGGACAGGCCACAGATACGCAGTATTTT.

This clone was found once. The chain joins TRBV5-1 to TRBJ1-5; 7 bases fit TRBD1. V dropped 4 bases and J dropped 4; count of bases not matched to a gene: 5. CDR3 length: 14 amino acids. The germline CDR1 and CDR2 sequences are SGHRS and YFSETQ. The CDR3 loop is CASSTGEVNQPQHF. In DNA form, the CDR3 reads TGCGCCAGCAGCACAGGGGAAGTAAATCAGCCCCAGCATTTT. Using reference TRBV5-1 and TRBJ1-5 for the parts outside the CDR3, the full variable domain is KAGVTQTPRYLIKTRGQQVTLSCSPISGHRSVSWYQQTPGQGLQFLFEYFSETQRNKGNFPGRFSGRQFSNSRSEMNVSTLELGDSALYLCASSTGEVNQPQHFGDGTRLSIL.

This chain connects TRBV18 to TRBJ1-5; 8 nucleotides line up with TRBD1. Trimming cost V 3 bases and J 7 bases; bases outside gene matches: 2. Germline V gene lookup returns CDR1 KGHSH and CDR2 LQKENI. The CDR3 is 13 residues long. CDR3 coding DNA: TGTGCCAGCTCACCGACAGGGGACCAGCCCCAGCATTTT. Translating it yields CASSPTGDQPQHF. The full variable domain, rest sourced from reference TRBV18 and TRBJ1-5, is NAGVMQNPRHLVRRRGQEARLRCSPMKGHSHVYWYRQLPEEGLKFMVYLQKENIIDESGMPKERFSAEFPKEGPSILRIQQVVRGDSAAYFCASSPTGDQPQHFGDGTRLSIL.

This chain connects TRBV7-9 to TRBJ2-7; 7 nucleotides agree with TRBD2. This CDR3 is 17 amino acids long. The V and J ends lost 5 bases and 4 bases, in that order; junction bases with no gene match: 17. CDR1 and CDR2 (germline): SEHNR, FQNEAQ (reference sequence). The CDR3, as DNA: TGTGCCAGCAGCCCGTCCCGGGGGGATCGGAGGAGGTACGAGCAGTACTTC. It codes for CASSPSRGDRRRYEQYF.

The gene calls are TRBV29-1 and TRBJ1-4; no clear D gene. CDR3 length: 14 amino acids. Germline values: CDR1 SQVTM, CDR2 ANQGSEA. Trimming removed 1 base from V and 3 bases from J, with 9 bases in between. The CDR3 sequence is CSVEGGPANEKLFF. CDR3 sequence (DNA): TGCAGCGTTGAAGGCGGGCCTGCTAATGAAAAACTGTTTTTT. Filled out from reference TRBV29-1 and TRBJ1-4, the complete variable domain reads SAVISQKPSRDICQRGTSLTIQCQVDSQVTMMFWYRQQPGQSLTLIATANQGSEATYESGFVIDKFPISRPNLTFSTLTVSNMSPEDSSIYLCSVEGGPANEKLFFGSGTQLSVL.

A few counts support this clone. The genes are TRBV5-1 and TRBJ1-6; D perhaps matches TRBD1 (5 bases). V was cut by 4 bases and J by 8 bases, with 13 bases left in between. In germline, CDR1 is SGHRS, CDR2 YFSETQ. This CDR3 contains 14 residues. The CDR3 protein is CASSNGGFDSPLHF. CDR3 sequence (DNA): TGCGCCAGCAGCAACGGGGGGTTTGATTCACCCCTCCACTTT.

The V and J genes are TRBV19 and TRBJ1-2; D is unresolved. V lost 5 bases, J lost 7 bases, and 11 bases lay in between. Germline CDR1 is LNHDA and CDR2 is SQIVND (reference sequence). The CDR3 extends over 12 amino acids. CDR3: CASSVGGFGYTF. The CDR3 coding sequence is TGTGCCAGTAGTGTTGGAGGATTTGGCTACACCTTC.

The chain employs TRBV7-6 and TRBJ2-7, with D possibly being TRBD2 (6 bases). The CDR3 loop spans 15 amino acids. Germline CDR1 and CDR2: SGHVS and FNYEAQ. V gave up 4 bases and J gave up 0 bases, with 13 bases separating them. The CDR3 region has the DNA TGTGCCAGCAGCTCAATTAGCGGAAGCTCCTACGAGCAGTACTTC. Its protein is CASSSISGSSYEQYF.

The CDR3 loop is CASSSGVSNQPQHF. CDR3 nucleotides: TGTGCCAGCAGTTCTGGAGTTAGCAATCAGCCCCAGCATTTT. This chain connects TRBV6-5 to TRBJ1-5; D unresolved. V was cut by 4 bases and J by 0 bases, with 7 bases left in between. The CDR3 is 14 amino acids. Germline CDR1 and CDR2: MNHEY and SVGAGI.

V gene TRBV29-1 combines with J gene TRBJ1-3; 7 bases are shared with TRBD1. The CDR3 spans 14 residues. Germline V CDR1 and CDR2: SQVTM, ANQGSEA. V lost 6 bases and J lost 0; bases outside the gene matches: 5. The CDR3 region is CSVSEGASGNTIYF. The CDR3 region has the DNA TGCAGCGTCTCCGAGGGGGCCTCTGGAAACACCATATATTTT.

This chain connects TRBV9 to TRBJ2-7; D may be TRBD1 (6 bases). CDR1 is SGDLS, CDR2 YYNGEE, per germline. The CDR3 loop spans 14 amino acids. Trimming stripped 2 bases from V and 2 bases from J, with 11 bases between. The CDR3, as DNA: TGTGCCAGCAGCGTCCAGGACAGTCCCTACGAGCAGTACTTC. It is translated as CASSVQDSPYEQYF.

CDR3 protein: CAWNRQGVGEQYF. The CDR3 nucleotides read TGTGCCTGGAATCGACAAGGGGTGGGGGAGCAGTACTTC. The chain joins TRBV30 to TRBJ2-7, with D possibly being TRBD1 (5 bases). V was pared by 4 bases and J by 7 bases, with 17 bases between. Germline V gives CDR1 GTSNPN, CDR2 SVGIG (reference sequence). The CDR3 is 13 residues long.

The chain carries TRBV28 and TRBJ1-1; D gene unclear. CDR3 length: 12 amino acids. V lost 2 bases and J 5 bases, leaving 6 bases between the germline ends. Germline V lookup: CDR1 MDHEN, CDR2 SYDVKM. The CDR3 DNA follows: TGTGCCAGCAGTTTAAGGGAGACTGAAGCTTTCTTT. This sequence encodes CASSLRETEAFF.

In this sample, this clone turned up a few times. The chain employs TRBV6-4 and TRBJ2-3, with 12 bases fitting TRBD1. Germline V lookup: CDR1 MRHNA, CDR2 SNTAGT. V gave up 3 bases and J gave up 5 bases; unmatched junction bases: 6. The CDR3 is 16 residues long. The CDR3 nucleotides read TGTGCCAGCAGTGAAAAGGGGACAGGGGGCCTAGATACGCAGTATTTT. Its translation is CASSEKGTGGLDTQYF.

This chain connects TRBV7-2 to TRBJ2-1; D perhaps matches TRBD1 (7 bases). Trimming removed 1 base at V and 5 bases at J, with 15 bases between. Looked up from germline, CDR1 is SGHTA and CDR2 is FQGNSA. CDR3 size: 16 residues. The CDR3 DNA reads as TGTGCCAGCAGCTTAGGTTCGCCAGGGGGGCACAATGAGCAGTTCTTC. It yields the protein CASSLGSPGGHNEQFF.